This is a list of T cell receptor beta chains from one sample in a study of OX40 agonist ivuxolimab in advanced cancers. The repertoire was sequenced with immunoSEQ multiplex PCR; TCRdb's copy has only in-frame clones and lacks some. The sample includes over 55,000 clones, 84% of them seen just once. Sequenced here: CD4+ or CD8+ T cells sorted from blood, sampled in a trial of the OX40 agonist ivuxolimab. The receptors here all came from an adult with an advanced solid tumor such as melanoma, head and neck, liver or kidney cancer. The CDR3 runs from the conserved cysteine through the conserved F or W. Each record gives: D gene, J gene, clone size, V gene, CDR3 DNA, CDR3 protein. D genes are given only for firm matches. A row's size may be missing; if present it is once, few, many or a size class.

>.|TRBJ2-2|.|TRBV7-9
TGTGCCAGCAGCTTAGTGGGGAACACCGGGGAGCTGTTTTTT
CASSLVGNTGELFF
>.|TRBJ2-7|.|TRBV19
TGTGCCAGTAGTCGGGCTATTTCGGGGGATTCCTACGAGCAGTACTTC
CASSRAISGDSYEQYF
>TRBD1|TRBJ1-1|few|TRBV6-5
TGTGCCAGCAGCCGAGACAGGGAGAACACTGAAGCTTTCTTT
CASSRDRENTEAFF
>.|TRBJ2-7|few|TRBV7-2
TGTGCCAGCAGCTTAGTTGGGGCTTCAAGGGAGCAGTACTTC
CASSLVGASREQYF
>TRBD2|TRBJ2-3|.|TRBV9
TGTGCCAGCAGCGCAGGGACCCGGGGGGCAGATACGCAGTATTTT
CASSAGTRGADTQYF
>.|TRBJ2-3|.|TRBV7-9
TGTGCCCCGGGGTGGCGGGGCCGAGCAGATACGCAGTATTTT
CAPGWRGRADTQYF
>.|TRBJ1-1|.|TRBV5-8
TGTGCCAGCAGAGCGAGGGGTTCCACTGAAGCTTTCTTT
CASRARGSTEAFF
>TRBD1|TRBJ2-2|.|TRBV10-3
TGTGCCATCAGTGAACCGGGACAGGGGATCGCCGGGGAGCTGTTTTTT
CAISEPGQGIAGELFF
>.|TRBJ2-6|.|TRBV4-2
TGTGCCAGCAGCCAAACCCCCCACTCTGGGGCCAACGTCCTGACTTTC
CASSQTPHSGANVLTF
>.|TRBJ1-5|.|TRBV18
TGTGCCAGCTCACTCGGAGATCAGCCCCAGCATTTT
CASSLGDQPQHF
>.|TRBJ1-5|.|TRBV6-1
TGTGCCAGCAGTGAAACCGACAGGAATCAGCCCCAGCATTTT
CASSETDRNQPQHF
>TRBD1|TRBJ2-5|.|TRBV9
TGTGCCAGCAGCGTAGGGGACAGGGCTTCTACCCAGTACTTC
CASSVGDRASTQYF
>TRBD2|TRBJ2-3|.|TRBV5-1
TGCGCCAGCAGCCCGGGGACTAGCGGAGGGACAGATACGCAGTATTTT
CASSPGTSGGTDTQYF
>.|TRBJ2-2|once|TRBV7-2
TGTGCCAGCAGCTTTGTGAACACCGGGGAGCTGTTTTTT
CASSFVNTGELFF
>TRBD2|TRBJ2-1|.|TRBV29-1
TGCAGCGTTGATCGAGCGGGAGGCCCCTCCTACAATGAGCAGTTCTTC
CSVDRAGGPSYNEQFF
>TRBD1|TRBJ1-2|.|TRBV5-4
TGTGCCAGCAGCGTCTCCGGGACAGGGGGCAACCCGATCTATGGCTACACCTTC
CASSVSGTGGNPIYGYTF
>.|TRBJ2-4|.|TRBV19
TGTGCCAGTAGTTCTCGTCGGTTACGAGAAAACATTCAGTACTTC
CASSSRRLRENIQYF
>.|TRBJ2-2|once|TRBV6-5
TGTGCCTCAGGGGACTTTATAACCGGGGAGCTGTTTTTT
CASGDFITGELFF
>.|TRBJ2-3|.|TRBV7-2
TGTGCCAGCAGCTCCGGACGGATTATCACAGATACGCAGTATTTT
CASSSGRIITDTQYF
>TRBD1|TRBJ1-2|.|TRBV2
TGTGCCAGCAGTGAGAACAGGGGGCCATCTGGCTACACCTTC
CASSENRGPSGYTF
>.|TRBJ1-4|.|TRBV28
TGTGCCAGCAGGGAACCACAGGGTAATGAAAAACTGTTTTTT
CASREPQGNEKLFF
>.|TRBJ1-3|.|TRBV6-1
TGTGCCAGCAGTGAAAGACAGTCCTCTGGAAACACCATATATTTT
CASSERQSSGNTIYF
>TRBD1|TRBJ1-4|.|TRBV28
TGTGCCAGCACCGCCGCCCGGGACAGGGTTAATGAAAAACTGTTTTTT
CASTAARDRVNEKLFF
>.|TRBJ1-1|.|TRBV19
TGTGCCAGTACTTTCATCGGGTCTGACACTGAAGCTTTCTTT
CASTFIGSDTEAFF
>.|TRBJ2-1|.|TRBV20-1
TGCAGTGTCTCAGGTCCCGTAGAGCAGTTCTTC
CSVSGPVEQFF
>.|TRBJ1-6|.|TRBV6-6
TGTGCCAGCAGGGCGGGAAGCTCCTATAATTCACCCCTCCACTTT
CASRAGSSYNSPLHF
>.|TRBJ2-7|.|TRBV7-9
TGTGCCAGCAGCTTAGTTTTACGGGGCGCCGAGCAGTACTTC
CASSLVLRGAEQYF
>.|TRBJ2-7|few|TRBV21-1
TGTGCCAGCAGCAATCGGGGACTAGCGGGAGCAGGCTCCTACGAGCAGTACTTC
CASSNRGLAGAGSYEQYF